This T cell receptor beta chain was sequenced during a study of blood T cells in healthy people across ages. Through a sample-barcoded 5' primer and a J-beta primer mix, a second PCR was run for roughly 7 to 11 cycles. TCRdb processed the 5' RACE reads anew with MiXCR; each CDR3 protein has one entry. In the table there are approximately 580,000 distinct CDR3 sequences, around 24% of which are singletons. Caucasian individuals from Russia who were healthy and aged roughly 6 to 100 acted as donors. Whole-study findings and limits: Long-lived donors had more naive CD4+ cells and higher diversity than aged donors. Researchers report that TCR beta diversity correlated strongly with naive T cell percentage.

This clonotype was seen a handful of times. No antigen is known for it. After removal of 8 bases from V and 5 bases from J, the junction contained 8 bases not matched to a gene. The V gene's germline CDR1 is MDHEN and CDR2 SYDVKM. This CDR3 spans 14 amino acids. These data were also reused for a study on T cells of mothers and their children. That work states: The overlap seen between related mothers and children slightly exceeded that of unrelated pairs, though not significantly.

This sequence originates from a boy aged 5-17 years in good health. The chain recombines TRBV28 with TRBJ2-5, with 10 bases matching TRBD2. Sequenced material: blood. CDR3 bases: TGTGCCAGCGACGAGCGGGGGGGCCGGGAGACCCAGTACTTC. Protein product: CASDERGGRETQYF.